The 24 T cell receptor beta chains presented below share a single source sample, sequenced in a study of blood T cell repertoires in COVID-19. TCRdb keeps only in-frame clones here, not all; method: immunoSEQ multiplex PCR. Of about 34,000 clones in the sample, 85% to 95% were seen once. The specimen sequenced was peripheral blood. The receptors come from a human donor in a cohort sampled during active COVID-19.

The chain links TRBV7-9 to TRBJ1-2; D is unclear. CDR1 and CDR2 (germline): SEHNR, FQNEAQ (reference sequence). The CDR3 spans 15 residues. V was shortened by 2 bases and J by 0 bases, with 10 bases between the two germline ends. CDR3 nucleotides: TGTGCCAGCAGCTTACTCTGGCCCACTAACTATGGCTACACCTTC. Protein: CASSLLWPTNYGYTF.

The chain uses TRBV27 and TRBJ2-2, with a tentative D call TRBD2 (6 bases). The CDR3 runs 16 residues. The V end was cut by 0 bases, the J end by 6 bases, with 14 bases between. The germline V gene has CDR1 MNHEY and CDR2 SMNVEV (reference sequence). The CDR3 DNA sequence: TGTGCCAGCAGTTTATCGAAAGGGGAGGTATCCGGGGAGCTGTTTTTT. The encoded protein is CASSLSKGEVSGELFF.

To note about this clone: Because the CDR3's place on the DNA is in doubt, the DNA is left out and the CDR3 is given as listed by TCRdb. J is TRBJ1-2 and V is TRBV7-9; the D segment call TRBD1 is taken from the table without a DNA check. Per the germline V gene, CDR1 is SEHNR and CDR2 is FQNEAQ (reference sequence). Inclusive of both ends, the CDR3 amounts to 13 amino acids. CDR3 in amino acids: CASSFGQGYGYTF.

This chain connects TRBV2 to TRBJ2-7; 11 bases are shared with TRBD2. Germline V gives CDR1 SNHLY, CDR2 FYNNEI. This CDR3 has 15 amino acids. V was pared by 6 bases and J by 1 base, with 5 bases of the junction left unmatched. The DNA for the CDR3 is TGTGCCAGCAGCAAGGGACTAGCGGAGTCCTACGAGCAGTACTTC. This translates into CASSKGLAESYEQYF.

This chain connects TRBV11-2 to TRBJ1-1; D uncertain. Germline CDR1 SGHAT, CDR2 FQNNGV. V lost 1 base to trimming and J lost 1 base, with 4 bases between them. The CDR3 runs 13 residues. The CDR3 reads CASSLVGNTEAFF. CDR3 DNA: TGTGCCAGCAGCTTAGTCGGGAACACTGAAGCTTTCTTT.

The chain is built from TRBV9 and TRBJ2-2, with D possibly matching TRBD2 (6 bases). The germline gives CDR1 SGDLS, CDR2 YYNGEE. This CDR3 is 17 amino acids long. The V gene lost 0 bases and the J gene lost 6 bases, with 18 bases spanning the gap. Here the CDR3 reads CASSVGGSGSLAGELFF. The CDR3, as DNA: TGTGCCAGCAGCGTAGGGGGCAGCGGGTCCCTAGCCGGGGAGCTGTTTTTT.

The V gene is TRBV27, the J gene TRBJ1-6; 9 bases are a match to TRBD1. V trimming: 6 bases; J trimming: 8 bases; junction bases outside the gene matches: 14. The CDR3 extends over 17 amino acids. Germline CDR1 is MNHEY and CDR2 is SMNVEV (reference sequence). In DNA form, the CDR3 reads TGTGCCAGCAGCCTATCTAGGGACAGGGTTTTGCATTCACCCCTCCACTTT. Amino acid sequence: CASSLSRDRVLHSPLHF.

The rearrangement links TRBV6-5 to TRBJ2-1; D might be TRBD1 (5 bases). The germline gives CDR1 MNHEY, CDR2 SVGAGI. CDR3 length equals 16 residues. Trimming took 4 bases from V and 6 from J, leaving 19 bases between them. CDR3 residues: CASSWGRTRVTNEQFF. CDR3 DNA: TGTGCCAGCAGTTGGGGCCGGACAAGGGTCACCAATGAGCAGTTCTTC.

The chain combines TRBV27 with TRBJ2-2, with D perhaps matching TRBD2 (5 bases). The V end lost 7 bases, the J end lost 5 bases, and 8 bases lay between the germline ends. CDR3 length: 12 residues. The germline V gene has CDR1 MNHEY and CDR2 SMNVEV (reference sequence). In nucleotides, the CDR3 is TGTGCCAGCAAAAGAGGGACCGGGGAGCTGTTTTTT. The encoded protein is CASKRGTGELFF.

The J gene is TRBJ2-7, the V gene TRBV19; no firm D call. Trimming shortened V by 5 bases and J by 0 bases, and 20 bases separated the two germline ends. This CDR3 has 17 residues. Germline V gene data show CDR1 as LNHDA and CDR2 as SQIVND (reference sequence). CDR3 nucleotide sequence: TGTGCCAGTAGTCCGAAAAGGCTGTGGGCCAGCTCCTACGAGCAGTACTTC. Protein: CASSPKRLWASSYEQYF. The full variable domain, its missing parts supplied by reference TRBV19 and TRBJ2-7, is DGGITQSPKYLFRKEGQNVTLSCEQNLNHDAMYWYRQDPGQGLRLIYYSQIVNDFQKGDIAEGYSVSREKKESFPLTVTSAQKNPTAFYLCASSPKRLWASSYEQYFGPGTRLTVT.

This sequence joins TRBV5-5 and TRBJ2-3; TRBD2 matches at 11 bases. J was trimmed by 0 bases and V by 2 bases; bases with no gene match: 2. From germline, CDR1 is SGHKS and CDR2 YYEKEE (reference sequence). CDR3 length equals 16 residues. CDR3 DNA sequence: TGTGCCAGCAGCTTCTGGACTAGCGGGAGCACAGATACGCAGTATTTT. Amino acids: CASSFWTSGSTDTQYF.

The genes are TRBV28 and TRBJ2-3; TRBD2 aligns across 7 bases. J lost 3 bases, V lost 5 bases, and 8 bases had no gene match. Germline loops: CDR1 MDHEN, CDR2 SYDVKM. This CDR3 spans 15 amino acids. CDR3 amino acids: CASSRVGEGTDTQYF. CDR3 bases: TGTGCCAGCAGTAGGGTTGGGGAGGGAACAGATACGCAGTATTTT.

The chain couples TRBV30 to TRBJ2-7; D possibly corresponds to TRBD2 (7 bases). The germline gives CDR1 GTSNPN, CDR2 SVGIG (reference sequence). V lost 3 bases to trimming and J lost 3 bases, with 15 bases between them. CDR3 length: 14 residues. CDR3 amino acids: CAWRGRGAGYEQYF. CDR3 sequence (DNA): TGTGCCTGGAGAGGACGGGGGGCGGGCTACGAGCAGTACTTC.

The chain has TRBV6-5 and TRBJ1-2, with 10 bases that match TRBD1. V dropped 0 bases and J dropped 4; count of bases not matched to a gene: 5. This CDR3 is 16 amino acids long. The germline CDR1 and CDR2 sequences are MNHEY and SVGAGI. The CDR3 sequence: CASSYSRTGGSYGYTF. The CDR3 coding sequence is TGTGCCAGCAGTTACTCCCGGACAGGGGGAAGCTATGGCTACACCTTC.

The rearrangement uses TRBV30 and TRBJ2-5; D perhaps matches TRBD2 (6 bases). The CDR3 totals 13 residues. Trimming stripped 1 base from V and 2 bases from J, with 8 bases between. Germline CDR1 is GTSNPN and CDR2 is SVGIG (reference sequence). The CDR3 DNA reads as TGTGCCTGGAGTGCTAGCGTTCAAGAGACCCAGTACTTC. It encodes CAWSASVQETQYF.

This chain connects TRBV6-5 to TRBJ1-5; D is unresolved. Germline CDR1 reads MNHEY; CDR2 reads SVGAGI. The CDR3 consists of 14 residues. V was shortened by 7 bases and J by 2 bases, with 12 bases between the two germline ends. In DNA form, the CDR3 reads TGTGCCAGCACCGGGTTTGTTGGCAATCAGCCCCAGCATTTT. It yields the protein CASTGFVGNQPQHF.

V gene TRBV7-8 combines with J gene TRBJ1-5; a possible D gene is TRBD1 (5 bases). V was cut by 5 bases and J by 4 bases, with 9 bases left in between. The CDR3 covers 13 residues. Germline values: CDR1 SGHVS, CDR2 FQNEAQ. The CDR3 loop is CASSKTENQPQHF. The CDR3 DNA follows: TGTGCCAGCAGCAAGACAGAAAATCAGCCCCAGCATTTT.

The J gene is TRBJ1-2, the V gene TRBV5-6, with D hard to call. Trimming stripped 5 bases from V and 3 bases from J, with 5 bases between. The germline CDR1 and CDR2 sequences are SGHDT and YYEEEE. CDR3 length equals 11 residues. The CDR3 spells CASRADYGYTF. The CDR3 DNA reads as TGTGCCAGCAGAGCGGACTATGGCTACACCTTC. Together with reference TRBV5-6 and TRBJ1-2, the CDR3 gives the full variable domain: DAGVTQSPTHLIKTRGQQVTLRCSPKSGHDTVSWYQQALGQGPQFIFQYYEEEERQRGNFPDRFSGHQFPNYSSELNVNALLLGDSALYLCASRADYGYTFGSGTRLTVV.

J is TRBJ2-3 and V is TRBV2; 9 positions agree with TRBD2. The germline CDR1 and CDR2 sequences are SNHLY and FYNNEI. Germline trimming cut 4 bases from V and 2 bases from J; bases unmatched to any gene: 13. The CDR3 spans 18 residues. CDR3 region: CASSGALAGSTNTDTQYF. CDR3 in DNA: TGTGCCAGCAGTGGCGCACTAGCGGGCTCCACTAACACAGATACGCAGTATTTT.

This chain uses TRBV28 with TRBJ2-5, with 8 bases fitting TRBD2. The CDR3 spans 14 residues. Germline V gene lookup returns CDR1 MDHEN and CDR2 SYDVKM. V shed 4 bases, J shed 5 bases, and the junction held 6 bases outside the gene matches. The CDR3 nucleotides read TGTGCCAGCAGTTCCGGGGGGGCCGTTGAGACCCAGTACTTC. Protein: CASSSGGAVETQYF.

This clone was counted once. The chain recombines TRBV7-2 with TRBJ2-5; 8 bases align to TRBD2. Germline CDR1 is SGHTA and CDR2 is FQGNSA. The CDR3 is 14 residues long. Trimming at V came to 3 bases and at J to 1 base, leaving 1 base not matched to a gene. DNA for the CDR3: TGTGCCAGCAGCTTTAGCGGGGCCCAAGAGACCCAGTACTTC. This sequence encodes CASSFSGAQETQYF.

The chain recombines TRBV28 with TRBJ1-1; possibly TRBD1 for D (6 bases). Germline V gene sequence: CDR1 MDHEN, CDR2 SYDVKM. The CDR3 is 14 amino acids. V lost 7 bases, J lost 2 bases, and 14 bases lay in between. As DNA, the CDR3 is TGTGCCAGCACCTCGGCACAGGGAAACACTGAAGCTTTCTTT. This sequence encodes CASTSAQGNTEAFF.

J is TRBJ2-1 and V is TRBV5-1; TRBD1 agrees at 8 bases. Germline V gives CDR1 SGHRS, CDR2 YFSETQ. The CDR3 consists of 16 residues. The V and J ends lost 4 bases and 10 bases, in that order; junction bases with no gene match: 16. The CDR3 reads CASSDRGRRAPSEQFF. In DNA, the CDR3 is TGCGCCAGCAGCGACAGGGGACGCCGGGCCCCCAGCGAGCAGTTCTTC.

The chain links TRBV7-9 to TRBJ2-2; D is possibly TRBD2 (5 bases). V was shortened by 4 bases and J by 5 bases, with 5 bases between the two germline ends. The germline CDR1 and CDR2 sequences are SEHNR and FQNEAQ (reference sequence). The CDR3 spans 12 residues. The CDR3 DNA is TGTGCCAGCAGCTCGGGGACCGGGGAGCTGTTTTTT. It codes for CASSSGTGELFF.